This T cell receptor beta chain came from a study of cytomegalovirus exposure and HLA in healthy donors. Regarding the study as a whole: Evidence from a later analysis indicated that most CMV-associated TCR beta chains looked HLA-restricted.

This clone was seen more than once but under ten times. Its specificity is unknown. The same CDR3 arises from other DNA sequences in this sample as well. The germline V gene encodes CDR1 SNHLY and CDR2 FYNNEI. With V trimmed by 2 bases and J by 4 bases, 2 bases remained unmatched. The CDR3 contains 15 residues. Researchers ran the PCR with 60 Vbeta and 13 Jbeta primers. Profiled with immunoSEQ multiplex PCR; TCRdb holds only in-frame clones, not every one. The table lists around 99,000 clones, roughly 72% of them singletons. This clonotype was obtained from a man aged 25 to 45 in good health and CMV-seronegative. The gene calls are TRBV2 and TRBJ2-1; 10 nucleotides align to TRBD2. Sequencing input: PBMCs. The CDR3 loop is CASSELAGVYNEQFF. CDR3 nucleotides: TGTGCCAGCAGTGAACTAGCGGGGGTTTACAATGAGCAGTTCTTC.